What follows are 28 T cell receptor beta chains derived from one specimen sequenced in a study of T cell responses to AZD1222 COVID-19 vaccine (dated by TCRdb to about 2021). The time point label, as the study defines it: baseline before first vaccination. Library prep was done by the immunoSEQ multiplex PCR assay. TCRdb's version of the immuneACCESS table is confined to in-frame rearrangements and falls short of the full clone set. An unresolved V gene accounts for under half of the shortfall where checked; the remainder is of unknown origin. The sample table records 150,000 or so clones; 90% to 95% of these occur just once. The top ten constitute 2.3% of the sample. The source was peripheral blood, collected on day 0 of AZD1222 vaccination. The receptors were gathered from an adult in good health.

The CDR3 nucleotides read TGTGCCTGGAGGATAAGGGACAGGGGTTCACCCCTCCACTTT. Residues: CAWRIRDRGSPLHF. The J gene is TRBJ1-6, the V gene TRBV30, with 10 bases lining up with TRBD1. Trimming removed 3 bases from V and 9 bases from J; junction bases left unmatched: 5. Germline CDR1 is GTSNPN and CDR2 is SVGIG (reference sequence). This CDR3 has 14 residues.

The chain uses TRBV12-3 or TRBV12-4 and TRBJ2-7; D gene unclear. The CDR3 runs to 13 residues. Trimming removed 4 bases from V and 6 bases from J, with 13 bases in between. CDR3 in amino acids: CASSSLLSGEQYF. CDR3 DNA: TGTGCCAGCAGTTCCCTCCTTTCGGGCGAGCAGTACTTC.

The chain uses TRBV7-9 and TRBJ1-5; D unresolved. V was clipped by 1 base and J by 7 bases, with 5 bases between them. Germline V gives CDR1 SEHNR, CDR2 FQNEAQ (reference sequence). The CDR3 spans 12 residues. CDR3 sequence reads: CASSLEDQPQHF. The CDR3 coding sequence is TGTGCCAGCAGCTTAGAGGACCAGCCCCAGCATTTT. Variable domain in full (rest from reference TRBV7-9 and TRBJ1-5): DTGVSQNPRHKITKRGQNVTFRCDPISEHNRLYWYRQTLGQGPEFLTYFQNEAQLEKSRLLSDRFSAERPKGSFSTLEIQRTEQGDSAMYLCASSLEDQPQHFGDGTRLSIL.

The rearrangement uses TRBV9 and TRBJ1-6, with D perhaps TRBD1 (5 bases). The CDR3 length is 15 residues. Looked up from germline, CDR1 is SGDLS and CDR2 is YYNGEE. V was clipped by 3 bases and J by 5 bases, with 12 bases between them. CDR3: CASSEDSGNNSPLHF. The DNA of the CDR3 is TGTGCCAGCAGCGAGGATTCAGGGAATAATTCACCCCTCCACTTT.

The chain uses TRBV18 and TRBJ2-5; 8 bases map to TRBD1. The CDR3 extends over 16 amino acids. Germline V lookup: CDR1 KGHSH, CDR2 LQKENI. The V segment lost 3 bases and the J segment 5 bases; nucleotides outside the gene matches: 11. The DNA of the CDR3 is TGTGCCAGCTCACCGAGCGACAGGGGAACAGGGGAGACCCAGTACTTC. Its protein is CASSPSDRGTGETQYF.

The chain uses TRBV7-2 and TRBJ2-7; unclear D gene. This CDR3 region has 15 residues. V lost 3 bases to trimming and J lost 0 bases, with 12 bases between them. Per the germline V gene, CDR1 is SGHTA and CDR2 is FQGNSA. The chain's CDR3 is CASSFSLGSSYEQYF. In nucleotides, the CDR3 is TGTGCCAGCAGCTTCTCCTTGGGAAGCTCCTACGAGCAGTACTTC.

The chain joins TRBV2 to TRBJ2-2; 7 bases are a match to TRBD1. The V gene's germline CDR1 is SNHLY and CDR2 FYNNEI. The CDR3 consists of 16 residues. With V trimmed by 5 bases and J by 8 bases, 14 bases remained unmatched. CDR3 region: CASSRNPRQGQGELFF. In nucleotides, the CDR3 is TGTGCCAGCAGTAGAAACCCCCGACAGGGTCAGGGGGAGCTGTTTTTT.

The rearrangement links TRBV9 to TRBJ2-3; D remains unclear. Trimming pared 4 bases from V and 1 base from J, leaving 10 bases between. The CDR3 covers 14 residues. In germline, CDR1 is SGDLS, CDR2 YYNGEE. The CDR3: CASSSSAGTDTQYF. DNA of the CDR3: TGTGCCAGCAGCTCGAGCGCAGGCACAGATACGCAGTATTTT.

The gene calls are TRBV10-3 and TRBJ2-7, with D tentatively TRBD1 (6 bases). The CDR3 loop spans 14 amino acids. V lost 0 bases and J lost 4, with 10 bases in between. Germline V CDR1 and CDR2: ENHRY, SYGVKD. Written as DNA, the CDR3 is TGTGCCATCAGTGAGTCCAACAGGGAATACGAGCAGTACTTC. Translating it yields CAISESNREYEQYF.

The rearrangement uses TRBV7-2 and TRBJ1-3; TRBD1 is a possible D gene (6 bases). V lost 3 bases, J lost 3 bases, and 12 bases lay in between. The CDR3 is made up of 15 amino acids. Germline values: CDR1 SGHTA, CDR2 FQGNSA. For the CDR3, the DNA is TGTGCCAGCAGCTTTGGCCGAGGGGGTGGAAACACCATATATTTT. Its protein is CASSFGRGGGNTIYF.

This sequence joins TRBV5-5 and TRBJ2-2, with D possibly TRBD2 on 5 matching bases. Deletions cut 3 bases from V and 6 bases from J, with 15 bases between. Looked up from germline, CDR1 is SGHKS and CDR2 is YYEKEE (reference sequence). This CDR3 spans 15 amino acids. The CDR3 region has the DNA TGTGCCAGCAGCTACCAGGACTCCTTCCCCGGGGAGCTGTTTTTT. As protein: CASSYQDSFPGELFF.

With regard to this clone: Compared with germline, one end of the junction differs, possibly owing to a read error. The chain recombines TRBV28 with TRBJ2-2; 9 nucleotides match TRBD1. CDR3 size: 17 residues. Germline CDR1 reads MDHEN; CDR2 reads SYDVKM. The CDR3, as DNA: TGTGCCAGCAGTCTCACACAGGGGGCGGTAAACAGCGGGGAGCTGTTTTTT. Translating gives CASSLTQGAVNSGELFF. The full variable domain, with the rest looked up from reference TRBV28 and TRBJ2-2, is DVKVTQSSRYLVKRTGEKVFLECVQDMDHENMFWYRQDPGLGLRLIYFSYDVKMKEKGDIPEGYSVSREKKERFSLILESASTNQTSMYLCASSLTQGAVNSGELFFGEGSRLTVL.

The chain links TRBV18 to TRBJ2-1; 12 bases line up with TRBD2. Germline V gives CDR1 KGHSH, CDR2 LQKENI. Trimming took 2 bases from V and 0 from J; bases not matched to a gene: 8. There are 19 residues in the CDR3. The chain's CDR3 is CASSPIRTSGTSSYNEQFF. CDR3 bases: TGTGCCAGCTCACCAATTCGGACTAGCGGGACGAGCTCCTACAATGAGCAGTTCTTC.

The CDR3, as DNA: TGTGCCAGCAGCCAGGGGGCATTTAGCAATCAGCCCCAGCATTTT. Translated, it gives CASSQGAFSNQPQHF. The chain links TRBV7-2 to TRBJ1-5; 8 bases are shared with TRBD1. Germline V CDR1 and CDR2: SGHTA, FQGNSA. The CDR3 loop spans 15 amino acids. After removal of 5 bases from V and 0 bases from J, the junction contained 3 bases not matched to a gene.

The chain couples TRBV25-1 to TRBJ2-5, with D possibly being TRBD1 (5 bases). The CDR3 is 15 amino acids. Trimming stripped 2 bases from V and 1 base from J, with 11 bases between. Germline V gene data show CDR1 as MGHDK and CDR2 as SYGVNS. For the CDR3, the DNA is TGTGCCAGCAGTGAACTCGACAGACTCCAAGAGACCCAGTACTTC. The encoded protein is CASSELDRLQETQYF.

The gene calls are TRBV4-1 and TRBJ2-7, with 8 bases fitting TRBD1. The CDR3 extends over 16 amino acids. The V gene's germline CDR1 is MGHRA and CDR2 YSYEKL. V shed 3 bases, J shed 6 bases, and the junction held 13 bases outside the gene matches. The CDR3 bases are TGCGCCAGCAGCCATGTTCTCCGGGACAGGAACAGCGAGCAGTACTTC. Encoded protein: CASSHVLRDRNSEQYF.

This sequence joins TRBV7-2 and TRBJ2-7, with D maybe TRBD1 (5 bases). Germline V gene sequence: CDR1 SGHTA, CDR2 FQGNSA. V shed 1 base and J shed 0 bases, with 10 bases lying between them. The CDR3 has 15 residues. The chain's CDR3 is CASSLVVTVSYEQYF. In DNA form, the CDR3 reads TGTGCCAGCAGCTTAGTGGTGACAGTCTCCTACGAGCAGTACTTC.

J is TRBJ1-4 and V is TRBV11-2; TRBD1 agrees at 12 bases. This CDR3 has 18 residues. Germline V gene sequence: CDR1 SGHAT, CDR2 FQNNGV. Trimming took 5 bases from V and 0 from J; bases not matched to a gene: 7. CDR3 sequence: CASSIRGQGATTNEKLFF. For the CDR3, the DNA is TGTGCCAGCAGCATTAGGGGACAGGGGGCCACAACTAATGAAAAACTGTTTTTT. The variable domain in full, with the rest retrieved from reference TRBV11-2 and TRBJ1-4, is EAGVAQSPRYKIIEKRQSVAFWCNPISGHATLYWYQQILGQGPKLLIQFQNNGVVDDSQLPKDRFSAERLKGVDSTLKIQPAKLEDSAVYLCASSIRGQGATTNEKLFFGSGTQLSVL.

The rearrangement links TRBV4-1 to TRBJ1-2, with TRBD1 matching over 7 bases. This CDR3 region has 15 residues. In germline, CDR1 is MGHRA, CDR2 YSYEKL. The trim removed 6 bases at V and 0 bases at J, leaving 7 bases unmatched. The CDR3 reads CASRAPGQTNYGYTF. CDR3 coding DNA: TGCGCCAGCAGGGCCCCGGGACAGACTAACTATGGCTACACCTTC.

This chain uses TRBV24-1 with TRBJ1-5; D uncertain. The CDR3 consists of 13 residues. Trimming took off 4 bases at V and 1 base at J, with 4 bases between the two ends. CDR1 is KGHDR, CDR2 SFDVKD, per germline. The CDR3 DNA is TGTGCCACCAGTGAATCGAGCAATCAGCCCCAGCATTTT. This encodes CATSESSNQPQHF.

This chain links TRBV6-5 with TRBJ2-3, with D possibly being TRBD2 (6 bases). Germline V gene data show CDR1 as MNHEY and CDR2 as SVGAGI. Trimming took off 8 bases at V and 0 bases at J, with 12 bases between the two ends. The CDR3 is 14 amino acids. The CDR3, as DNA: TGTGCCAGCTGCCGGGACTTAAGCACAGATACGCAGTATTTT. Its translation is CASCRDLSTDTQYF.

The V gene is TRBV13, the J gene TRBJ1-3; D is uncertain. The germline gives CDR1 PRHDT, CDR2 FYEKMQ (reference sequence). V was cut by 5 bases and J by 0 bases, with 8 bases left in between. The length of the CDR3 is 14 residues. The CDR3 loop is CASSIRSSGNTIYF. The CDR3 DNA is TGTGCCAGCAGCATCAGGAGCTCTGGAAACACCATATATTTT.

The chain carries TRBV24-1 and TRBJ2-1; 13 bases line up with TRBD2. The CDR3 loop spans 17 amino acids. Germline V CDR1 and CDR2: KGHDR, SFDVKD. Trimming took 3 bases from V and 5 from J; bases not matched to a gene: 6. The CDR3 spells CATSDPGTSGVNNEQFF. DNA of the CDR3: TGTGCCACCAGTGATCCCGGGACTAGCGGGGTTAACAATGAGCAGTTCTTC.

V and J are TRBV5-1 and TRBJ1-6, with D maybe TRBD1 (5 bases). This CDR3 has 15 residues. Trimming left V 4 bases short and J 5 bases short, with 13 bases between. Germline V gives CDR1 SGHRS, CDR2 YFSETQ. The CDR3 DNA follows: TGCGCCAGCAGCCAGCAGGGAGGCGATAATTCACCCCTCCACTTT. This sequence encodes CASSQQGGDNSPLHF.

The J gene is TRBJ2-3, the V gene TRBV5-4, with 11 nucleotides matching TRBD1. The CDR3 covers 16 residues. Trimming cost V 3 bases and J 4 bases; bases outside gene matches: 7. CDR1 and CDR2 from the germline V gene are SGHNT and YYREEE (reference sequence). CDR3: CASSSPQGQGADTQYF. CDR3 DNA sequence: TGTGCCAGCAGCTCGCCCCAGGGACAGGGGGCAGATACGCAGTATTTT.

V and J are TRBV10-1 and TRBJ1-1; TRBD1 matches at 9 bases. The CDR3 consists of 13 residues. CDR1 and CDR2 from the germline V gene are WNHNN and SYGVQD (reference sequence). Trimming removed 8 bases from V and 8 bases from J; junction bases left unmatched: 9. CDR3 DNA sequence: TGCGCCAGCCAATTCGGGACAGGGAGCGAAGCTTTCTTT. Amino acid sequence: CASQFGTGSEAFF.

This clone was seen more than once but under ten times. V is TRBV7-6 and J is TRBJ1-1, with D possibly TRBD1 on 5 matching bases. V lost 0 bases and J 6 bases, leaving 14 bases between the germline ends. Germline CDR1 and CDR2: SGHVS and FNYEAQ. This CDR3 is 15 amino acids long. CDR3 DNA: TGTGCCAGCAGCTTAGCTCCGGTCCAGGGTTCTGAAGCTTTCTTT. It codes for CASSLAPVQGSEAFF.

This chain uses TRBV18 with TRBJ2-7, with 11 bases lining up with TRBD2. CDR3 length equals 14 residues. CDR1 and CDR2 (germline): KGHSH, LQKENI. The junction had 3 bases not matched to a gene; V was cut back by 5 bases and J by 3 bases. The CDR3 spells CASSSGTSGYEQYF. CDR3 coding DNA: TGTGCCAGCTCATCCGGGACTAGCGGCTACGAGCAGTACTTC.